The entry below gives a single T cell receptor beta chain sequence along with its context. Its antigen is unidentified. The germline gives CDR1 KGHDR, CDR2 SFDVKD. The germline V and J ends were trimmed by 2 bases and 7 bases, with 13 bases remaining between them. The CDR3 is made up of 15 amino acids. The data were obtained in a study of T cell responses to AZD1222 COVID-19 vaccine. Study results and caveats: Elevations in Spike-specific TCR breadth and depth followed administration of two AZD1222 doses. Most donors were white British and more were female, and clonal diversity was possibly underestimated. As reported, nearly half of all spike-specific TCRs target variant regions that are unmutated. Only 5 or 6 people who got AZD1222 tested seropositive at baseline.

Assay: immunoSEQ multiplex PCR; the TCRdb copy retains only in-frame clones and omits some. The table has tens of thousands of clones, 80% to 90% seen once. This clonotype was sampled from an adult in good health. The sequencing used peripheral blood, collected on day 0 of AZD1222 vaccination. The J gene is TRBJ1-4, the V gene TRBV24-1; possibly TRBD1 for D (5 bases). This CDR3 reads CATSDSGGGVEKLFF. DNA of the CDR3: TGTGCCACCAGTGATTCCGGGGGTGGGGTTGAAAAACTGTTTTTT.